The 8 T cell receptor beta chains below come from one sample, sequenced in a study of shared clonotypes between healthy human individuals. In the naive CD8 group, cells lacked CD45RO and were positively selected for CCR7, so terminally differentiated effector memory CD45RA+ cells were left out. Data came from immunoSEQ multiplex PCR; TCRdb stores just in-frame clones and leaves some out. The sample has around 640,000 clones; about 96% are singletons. The sequenced sample was naive CD8+ T cells sorted from blood. The receptors here all came from a young woman in good health.

This sequence joins TRBV27 and TRBJ2-3, with D possibly being TRBD1 (5 bases). The CDR3 runs 15 residues. Germline lookup yields CDR1 MNHEY and CDR2 SMNVEV (reference sequence). V was clipped by 4 bases and J by 3 bases, with 14 bases between them. In nucleotides, the CDR3 is TGTGCCAGCAGTTCCCACCCCGACAGTACAGATACGCAGTATTTT. Its translation: CASSSHPDSTDTQYF.

This clone was seen just once. This chain connects TRBV5-6 to TRBJ2-7; D perhaps matches TRBD2 (5 bases). The CDR3 loop spans 14 amino acids. The germline V gene has CDR1 SGHDT and CDR2 YYEEEE. V was pared by 4 bases and J by 2 bases, with 13 bases between. The chain's CDR3 is CASSKEGSPYEQYF. The CDR3 nucleotides read TGTGCCAGCAGCAAAGAGGGTTCCCCCTACGAGCAGTACTTC. The variable domain in full, completed from reference TRBV5-6 and TRBJ2-7, reads DAGVTQSPTHLIKTRGQQVTLRCSPKSGHDTVSWYQQALGQGPQFIFQYYEEEERQRGNFPDRFSGHQFPNYSSELNVNALLLGDSALYLCASSKEGSPYEQYFGPGTRLTVT.

The chain recombines TRBV2 with TRBJ1-2; D remains unclear. Germline CDR1 is SNHLY and CDR2 is FYNNEI. The CDR3 loop spans 17 amino acids. V lost 5 bases and J lost 0, with 19 bases in between. CDR3 amino acids: CASSPENRPVPNYGYTF. The CDR3 DNA sequence: TGTGCCAGCAGTCCCGAGAACAGACCCGTCCCTAACTATGGCTACACCTTC.

Notes on this clone: The sample has other DNA sequences that encode this CDR3 too. J is TRBJ1-1 and V is TRBV28; D is uncertain. Germline values: CDR1 MDHEN, CDR2 SYDVKM. Trimming took 3 bases from V and 0 from J, leaving 5 bases between them. This CDR3 comprises 13 residues. CDR3 protein: CASSFRVNTEAFF. The DNA for the CDR3 is TGTGCCAGCAGTTTTCGGGTGAACACTGAAGCTTTCTTT.

V and J are TRBV6-4 and TRBJ2-5; D is unclear. CDR3 length equals 10 residues. Germline lookup yields CDR1 MRHNA and CDR2 SNTAGT. Trimming took 4 bases from V and 7 from J, leaving 4 bases between them. This CDR3 reads CASSGLTQYF. Here the CDR3 DNA reads TGTGCCAGCAGTGGTTTGACCCAGTACTTC.

This chain links TRBV5-1 with TRBJ2-2, with D uncertain. With 0 bases removed from V and 5 bases from J, the gap between germline ends came to 8 bases. The CDR3 is 14 amino acids. Germline V CDR1 and CDR2: SGHRS, YFSETQ. CDR3 loop: CASSLGWGTGELFF. The DNA of the CDR3 is TGCGCCAGCAGCTTGGGATGGGGAACCGGGGAGCTGTTTTTT.

The chain links TRBV19 to TRBJ2-7; 9 bases align to TRBD1. The junction had 6 bases not matched to a gene; V was cut back by 3 bases and J by 3 bases. CDR3 length: 15 residues. Germline V gives CDR1 LNHDA, CDR2 SQIVND (reference sequence). The CDR3: CASSIGTGKDYEQYF. CDR3 sequence (DNA): TGTGCCAGTAGTATTGGGACAGGGAAGGACTACGAGCAGTACTTC.

J is TRBJ2-6 and V is TRBV14, with D unclear. Germline CDR1 is SGHDN and CDR2 is FVKESK. V lost 6 bases and J lost 1, with 7 bases in between. The CDR3 has 14 amino acids. The CDR3 nucleotides read TGTGCCAGCAGTCTTCGGTCTGGGGCCAACGTCCTGACTTTC. It yields the protein CASSLRSGANVLTF.